The 28 T cell receptor beta chains presented below share a single source sample, sequenced in a study of OX40 agonist ivuxolimab in advanced cancers. Data came from immunoSEQ multiplex PCR; TCRdb stores just in-frame clones and leaves some out. The sample lists under 90,000 clones; just over 90% were seen once. The sequenced sample was CD4+ or CD8+ T cells sorted from blood, obtained in a trial of the OX40 agonist ivuxolimab. The receptors come from an adult with an advanced solid tumor such as melanoma, head and neck, liver or kidney cancer.

The rearrangement links TRBV5-5 to TRBJ2-7; D is undetermined. Trimming removed 3 bases from V and 5 bases from J, with 21 bases in between. Germline CDR1 is SGHKS and CDR2 is YYEKEE (reference sequence). This CDR3 is 16 amino acids long. The DNA of the CDR3 is TGTGCCAGCAGCTCACAAGCCGGCCTTCTTGCCCACGAGCAGTACTTC. Its translation is CASSSQAGLLAHEQYF.

The chain combines TRBV28 with TRBJ2-7; D unresolved. Germline values: CDR1 MDHEN, CDR2 SYDVKM. The V end lost 6 bases, the J end lost 1 base, and 10 bases lay between the germline ends. The CDR3 is 13 amino acids. The CDR3: CASRTEDSYEQYF. In DNA form, the CDR3 reads TGTGCCAGCAGGACCGAAGATTCCTACGAGCAGTACTTC.

This clone has a single count. The chain uses TRBV7-9 and TRBJ2-1; TRBD2 is a possible D gene (5 bases). Trimming took 2 bases from V and 0 from J, leaving 11 bases between them. The CDR3 length is 16 residues. The germline CDR1 and CDR2 sequences are SEHNR and FQNEAQ (reference sequence). The CDR3 DNA reads TGTGCCAGCAGCTTATCTTGGAGGCGCTCCTACAATGAGCAGTTCTTC. It specifies CASSLSWRRSYNEQFF.

This clone is a singleton in its sample. CDR3 DNA: TGTGCCAGCAGCTGGGGGGGGTACACTGAAGCTTTCTTT. It specifies CASSWGGYTEAFF. The chain combines TRBV7-2 with TRBJ1-1; tentatively, D is TRBD1 (5 bases). Germline V lookup: CDR1 SGHTA, CDR2 FQGNSA. With 4 bases removed from V and 3 bases from J, the gap between germline ends came to 9 bases. CDR3 length equals 13 residues.

This chain joins TRBV7-2 and TRBJ1-1, with a possible D match to TRBD1 (5 bases). CDR3 length equals 13 residues. Germline CDR1 is SGHTA and CDR2 is FQGNSA. V dropped 1 base and J dropped 6 bases, with 9 bases sitting between them. In DNA, the CDR3 is TGTGCCAGCAGCTTAGGCGGGGGGGCTGAAGCTTTCTTT. Translating it yields CASSLGGGAEAFF.

J is TRBJ2-7 and V is TRBV7-8; 7 bases are shared with TRBD1. CDR1 is SGHVS and CDR2 is FQNEAQ in the germline V gene. There are 13 residues in the CDR3. V dropped 5 bases and J dropped 0; count of bases not matched to a gene: 1. The CDR3 bases are TGTGCCAGCAGCCGGGACAGCTCCTACGAGCAGTACTTC. It translates to CASSRDSSYEQYF.

The rearrangement uses TRBV6-5 and TRBJ1-2, with 7 bases lining up with TRBD1. CDR3 length equals 12 residues. The trim removed 6 bases at V and 6 bases at J, leaving 4 bases unmatched. Germline CDR1 is MNHEY and CDR2 is SVGAGI. CDR3 sequence: CASRPTGNGYTF. CDR3 nucleotides: TGTGCCAGCAGGCCGACAGGGAATGGCTACACCTTC.

The V gene is TRBV4-3, the J gene TRBJ1-6, with D hard to call. This CDR3 is 15 amino acids long. In germline, CDR1 is LGHNA, CDR2 YSLEER. V was cut by 5 bases and J by 1 base, with 9 bases left in between. The chain's CDR3 is CASSEGLSYNSPLHF. The CDR3 DNA follows: TGCGCCAGCAGCGAGGGTTTATCCTATAATTCACCCCTCCACTTT.

The V gene is TRBV6-5, the J gene TRBJ1-2; no clear D. The germline CDR1 and CDR2 sequences are MNHEY and SVGAGI. The length of the CDR3 is 13 residues. V lost 5 bases and J 8 bases, leaving 15 bases between the germline ends. CDR3 in DNA: TGTGCCAGCAGTGCAGATGCCCGGGGAGGCTACACCTTC. Its protein product is CASSADARGGYTF.

The chain has TRBV28 and TRBJ2-7; possible D gene TRBD2, 5 bases. CDR3 length: 11 amino acids. CDR1 MDHEN and CDR2 SYDVKM come from the germline V gene. The V and J ends lost 8 bases and 2 bases respectively, with 7 bases between them. This CDR3 is CASLRAYEQYF. For the CDR3, the DNA is TGTGCCAGCTTGAGGGCCTACGAGCAGTACTTC.

The chain is built from TRBV25-1 and TRBJ2-1; 13 bases match TRBD2. Germline trimming cut 8 bases from V and 9 bases from J; bases unmatched to any gene: 1. Germline CDR1 MGHDK, CDR2 SYGVNS. This CDR3 is built from 12 residues. This chain's CDR3 is CASGLAGAEQFF. The CDR3 DNA reads TGTGCCAGCGGACTAGCGGGGGCTGAGCAGTTCTTC.

The rearrangement uses TRBV27 and TRBJ1-5; no reliable D call. The CDR3 sequence is 12 residues long. Trimming shortened V by 6 bases and J by 2 bases, and 5 bases separated the two germline ends. Germline CDR1 reads MNHEY; CDR2 reads SMNVEV (reference sequence). CDR3 amino acids: CASRAGNQPQHF. For the CDR3, the DNA is TGTGCCAGCAGGGCAGGCAATCAGCCCCAGCATTTT.

The CDR3 region is CASSAPGASEQFF. In DNA, the CDR3 is TGCGCCAGCAGCGCACCCGGAGCCAGTGAGCAGTTCTTC. The rearrangement uses TRBV4-3 and TRBJ2-1; unclear D gene. Trimming shortened V by 5 bases and J by 9 bases, and 14 bases separated the two germline ends. The CDR3 totals 13 residues. Germline CDR1 is LGHNA and CDR2 is YSLEER.

Only one count was recorded for this clone. This chain links TRBV13 with TRBJ2-7, with 9 bases identical to TRBD1. V dropped 5 bases and J dropped 2; count of bases not matched to a gene: 4. Germline V gives CDR1 PRHDT, CDR2 FYEKMQ (reference sequence). The length of the CDR3 is 14 residues. The CDR3 DNA reads TGTGCCAGCAGCAGCGGGACAGGGCCCTACGAGCAGTACTTC. Amino acid sequence: CASSSGTGPYEQYF.

This sequence joins TRBV7-6 and TRBJ2-3; the match to TRBD2 covers 12 bases. V lost 6 bases, J lost 6 bases, and 7 bases stayed unmatched. This CDR3 contains 15 residues. Germline-derived CDR1 and CDR2 are SGHVS and FNYEAQ. CDR3 residues: CASRPTSGRGDTQYF. CDR3 DNA: TGTGCCAGCAGGCCGACTAGCGGGAGAGGGGATACGCAGTATTTT.

The V and J genes are TRBV4-2 and TRBJ2-1; 10 positions agree with TRBD1. This CDR3 has 17 residues. CDR1 and CDR2 from the germline V gene are LGHNA and YNFKEQ. V gave up 4 bases and J gave up 2 bases; unmatched junction bases: 8. The CDR3 DNA reads TGTGCCAGCAGCCCCACCTGGGGGACAGGGGCCTACAATGAGCAGTTCTTC. Protein product: CASSPTWGTGAYNEQFF.

The chain is built from TRBV7-9 and TRBJ1-4, with D possibly TRBD1 on 5 matching bases. Germline values: CDR1 SEHNR, CDR2 FQNEAQ (reference sequence). Trimming left V 3 bases short and J 8 bases short, with 16 bases between. This CDR3 has 15 amino acids. CDR3 sequence: CASSFGGRAGEKLFF. DNA of the CDR3: TGTGCCAGCAGCTTTGGAGGCAGGGCGGGCGAAAAACTGTTTTTT.

This sequence joins TRBV5-7 and TRBJ1-1; 9 nucleotides align to TRBD1. TRBV5-7 carries the ORF label, with uncertain function. Trimming removed 0 bases from V and 4 bases from J; junction bases left unmatched: 16. CDR3 length: 19 amino acids. CDR3 loop: CASSLVPYRGRRTITEAFF. The CDR3 nucleotides read TGTGCCAGCAGCTTGGTTCCTTACAGGGGGCGTAGGACTATCACTGAAGCTTTCTTT.

The gene calls are TRBV6-5 and TRBJ2-7; no reliable D call. This CDR3 has 14 amino acids. V was shortened by 2 bases and J by 3 bases, with 11 bases between the two germline ends. Germline V gene data show CDR1 as MNHEY and CDR2 as SVGAGI. DNA for the CDR3: TGTGCCAGCAGTTACGGCCTGGGCAGCTACGAGCAGTACTTC. The encoded protein is CASSYGLGSYEQYF.

The chain links TRBV7-2 to TRBJ2-7, with D perhaps matching TRBD1 (5 bases). The germline V gene encodes CDR1 SGHTA and CDR2 FQGNSA. Between the trimmed V and J ends, which lost 6 bases and 2 bases, there was a span of 11 bases. This CDR3 is built from 13 residues. Here the CDR3 reads CASSNTGTYEQYF. CDR3 coding DNA: TGTGCCAGCAGTAATACAGGAACCTACGAGCAGTACTTC.

The chain has TRBV6-7 and TRBJ2-1; D not certain. TRBV6-7 is reported as an ORF; its role is uncertain. The V gene lost 2 bases and the J gene lost 5 bases, with 13 bases spanning the gap. CDR3 length: 15 residues. The CDR3 region is CASSYPGHSHNEQFF. CDR3 coding DNA: TGTGCCAGCAGTTACCCCGGCCACAGTCACAATGAGCAGTTCTTC.

V is TRBV28 and J is TRBJ1-2; TRBD1 agrees at 12 bases. This CDR3 has 16 amino acids. J was trimmed by 7 bases and V by 6 bases; bases with no gene match: 12. Germline-derived CDR1 and CDR2 are MDHEN and SYDVKM. CDR3 protein: CASSPRDRGRIPGYTF. DNA of the CDR3: TGTGCCAGCAGCCCTCGGGACAGGGGGCGCATTCCTGGCTACACCTTC.

The chain couples TRBV7-9 to TRBJ1-2, with 7 bases matching TRBD1. Germline V gives CDR1 SEHNR, CDR2 FQNEAQ (reference sequence). V lost 5 bases to trimming and J lost 2 bases; unmatched junction nucleotides: 2. This CDR3 spans 13 amino acids. The CDR3 sequence: CASSVGQNYGYTF. In DNA form, the CDR3 reads TGTGCCAGCAGCGTGGGACAGAACTATGGCTACACCTTC.

The V and J genes are TRBV7-2 and TRBJ2-7; possibly TRBD1 for D (5 bases). Germline assignment: CDR1 SGHTA and CDR2 FQGNSA. V dropped 3 bases and J dropped 4 bases, with 13 bases sitting between them. The CDR3 is 14 amino acids. This chain's CDR3 is CASSFPDRFYEQYF. CDR3 in DNA: TGTGCCAGCAGCTTTCCAGACAGATTTTACGAGCAGTACTTC.

The chain links TRBV11-2 to TRBJ2-1, with 7 bases fitting TRBD2. Germline V CDR1 and CDR2: SGHAT, FQNNGV. The CDR3 has 11 amino acids. With V trimmed by 8 bases and J by 7 bases, 2 bases remained unmatched. The CDR3 spells CASLSGNEQFF. The CDR3 region has the DNA TGTGCCAGCCTTAGCGGGAATGAGCAGTTCTTC.

This chain uses TRBV5-4 with TRBJ2-7; 9 bases are shared with TRBD2. J was trimmed by 3 bases and V by 0 bases; bases with no gene match: 10. This CDR3 spans 17 amino acids. CDR1 SGHNT and CDR2 YYREEE come from the germline V gene (reference sequence). CDR3 nucleotides: TGTGCCAGCAGCTTGGCCAGGGAACTAGCGGGTAACTACGAGCAGTACTTC. This codes for CASSLARELAGNYEQYF.

The chain uses TRBV7-9 and TRBJ1-5; no definite D call. The V and J ends lost 1 base and 6 bases respectively, with 16 bases between them. The length of the CDR3 is 16 residues. Germline lookup yields CDR1 SEHNR and CDR2 FQNEAQ (reference sequence). The CDR3, as DNA: TGTGCCAGCAGCTTAGGGCAGGAGAGCCGTGGTCAGCCCCAGCATTTT. This encodes CASSLGQESRGQPQHF. The full variable domain, its missing parts supplied by reference TRBV7-9 and TRBJ1-5, is DTGVSQNPRHKITKRGQNVTFRCDPISEHNRLYWYRQTLGQGPEFLTYFQNEAQLEKSRLLSDRFSAERPKGSFSTLEIQRTEQGDSAMYLCASSLGQESRGQPQHFGDGTRLSIL.

The chain has TRBV9 and TRBJ2-1; 9 positions agree with TRBD2. The V and J ends lost 3 bases and 6 bases, in that order; junction bases with no gene match: 10. CDR3 length: 16 amino acids. The germline CDR1 and CDR2 sequences are SGDLS and YYNGEE. CDR3 bases: TGTGCCAGCAGCGGACCTCCCGGGACTAGCTTCAATGAGCAGTTCTTC. The encoded protein is CASSGPPGTSFNEQFF.